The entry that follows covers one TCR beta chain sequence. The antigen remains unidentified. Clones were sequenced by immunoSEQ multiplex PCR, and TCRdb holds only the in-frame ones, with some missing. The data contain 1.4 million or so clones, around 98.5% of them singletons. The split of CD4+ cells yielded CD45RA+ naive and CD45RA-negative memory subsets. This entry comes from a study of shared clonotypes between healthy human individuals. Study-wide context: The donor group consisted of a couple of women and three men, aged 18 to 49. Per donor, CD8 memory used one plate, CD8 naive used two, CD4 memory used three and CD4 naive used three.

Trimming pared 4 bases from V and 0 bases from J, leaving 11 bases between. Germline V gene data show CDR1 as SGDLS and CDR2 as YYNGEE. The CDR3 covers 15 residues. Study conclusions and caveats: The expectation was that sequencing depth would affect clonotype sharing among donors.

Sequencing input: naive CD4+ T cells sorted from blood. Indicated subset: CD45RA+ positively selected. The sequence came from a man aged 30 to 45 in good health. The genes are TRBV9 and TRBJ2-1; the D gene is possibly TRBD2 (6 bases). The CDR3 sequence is CASSISGFSYNEQFF. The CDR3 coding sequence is TGTGCCAGCAGCATTAGCGGATTCTCCTACAATGAGCAGTTCTTC.